This TCR beta chain was sequenced during a study of blood T cell repertoires in COVID-19 (dated by TCRdb to 2018 to 2021). A note on the overall study: Collaborator samples came from the United States, Italy and Spain and covered acute and convalescent phases of COVID-19. HLA class I and class II types, where available, came from metadata supplied by the sample provider rather than from assay-based typing. The sample metadata nearly always contained a de-identified subject ID, COVID-19 status, age in years and sex. The material from the prospective study consisted of cDNA or gDNA derived from T cells, B-cell-depleted T cells, or PBMCs. The samples were drawn from the first 160 participants of the ongoing ImmuneRACE study and from over 950 subjects provided by 6 global collaborators. The dataset comprised deeply sampled blood TCRbeta repertoires from subjects exposed to, actively infected with, or recovered from COVID-19. A freely available public database, intended as a resource for researchers studying the immune response to SARS-CoV-2, is where the repertoires were released.

Whole blood was collected in K2EDTA tubes by collaborating institutions according to the institutions' own protocols. For TCRbeta analysis, collaborator samples were shipped as frozen whole blood, as isolated PBMCs, or as DNA extracted from either sample type. The immunoSEQ Assay, a bias-controlled multiplex PCR, was used to amplify TCRbeta CDR3 regions from genomic DNA. Per the authors' processing: Within the assay, amplification of reference gene primers was used to estimate how many nucleated cells each sample contained. To quantify the absolute abundance of each unique TCRbeta CDR3 rearrangement, sequence reads were collapsed and filtered. Productive Simpson clonality was computed per sample as the square root of Simpson's diversity index over productive rearrangements. This immuneACCESS table, as held by TCRdb, lists in-frame sequences with V and J called but not all clones. Of the missing ones, under half trace to an unresolved V gene in checked studies; the others have no known cause. That table is the source of V, J and clone size, and D and trimming were worked out from the DNA. In all, the sample holds about 190,000 clones, and around 79% of those were seen once. The ten largest clonotypes hold 9.5% to 15% of the sample.

Beyond this particular receptor, the publication reports: The quantity of clinical and demographic metadata differed by source and by participant and was supplied without curation.

On this clone: Its antigen is unknown. No base qualities exist here, and no much larger clone lies one base off it.

Sequences were obtained from peripheral blood. The source of this sequence is a woman between 45 and 60 years old with acute or convalescent COVID-19.

The sequenced DNA is TGTGCCAGCACTAACGATGGGGCGGCTGGCTACACCTTC. Its product reads: CASTNDGAAGYTF. The V gene is TRBV25-1 and the J gene is TRBJ1-2, with TRBD1 perhaps the D gene, on 5 matching bases. Its CDR3 holds 13 amino acids, cysteine through phenylalanine. Just the 39-base CDR3 DNA is kept, in frame starting at base 1. V gives up 7 bases and J gives up 7 bases, and the segment between their germline ends measures 16 bases. In the germline V gene, CDR1 corresponds to MGHDK and CDR2 to SYGVNS.